The rows below give T cell receptor beta chains drawn from one sample of a study of T cell repertoires in cytomegalovirus infection. TCRdb itself ran the reads through MiXCR, one entry per CDR3 protein. The sample holds hundreds of thousands of distinct CDR3 sequences, roughly 26% seen once. The specimen sequenced was CD8+ T cells from PBMCs. Every receptor here comes from a human donor in good health (CMV status not recorded). Some clones in this sample may be carry-over from other donors' samples. CDR3s include the opening cysteine and the closing phenylalanine or tryptophan. Fields, in order: clone size, V gene, J gene, D gene, CDR3 DNA, CDR3 protein. D genes are given only for firm matches. Not every row has a clone size; where given, it reads once, few, many or a size class.

>few|TRBV4-2|TRBJ2-3|TRBD2
TGTGCCAGCAGCCAAGAGACTAGCGCTTCAGATACGCAGTATTTT
CASSQETSASDTQYF
>few|TRBV13|TRBJ2-5|-
TGTGCCAGCAGCTTGAGGGAGAGAAAAGAGACCCAGTACTTC
CASSLRERKETQYF
>few|TRBV7-9|TRBJ2-7|-
TGTGCCAGCAGCTTAGCGCTCGGACCGGTCTACGAGCAGTACTTC
CASSLALGPVYEQYF
>-|TRBV7-6|TRBJ1-1|-
TGTGCCAGCAGCTTAGCGTCATGGGCGACTGAAGCTTTCTTT
CASSLASWATEAFF
>many|TRBV10-3|TRBJ2-3|TRBD2
TGTGCCATCAGGACCGGGACTAGCGGGGGTACAGATACGCAGTATTTT
CAIRTGTSGGTDTQYF
>-|TRBV14|TRBJ2-5|TRBD2
TGTGCCAGCTCACTCGGACTAGAATGGGAGACCCAGTACTTC
CASSLGLEWETQYF
>many|TRBV6-6|TRBJ1-4|-
TGTGCCAGCAGCTACAGACAGAATGAAAAACTGTTTTTT
CASSYRQNEKLFF
>few|TRBV25-1|TRBJ1-6|-
TGTGCCAGCAGTGACCCTTCAACACCCCTCCACTTT
CASSDPSTPLHF
>few|TRBV20-1|TRBJ2-2|-
TGCAGTGCGGAACTCCCCGACAGTACCCTCGGGGAGCTGTTTTTT
CSAELPDSTLGELFF
>-|TRBV2|TRBJ1-5|-
TGTGCCAGCAGTGGCGTAGCAGGCAATCAGCCCCAGCATTTT
CASSGVAGNQPQHF
>few|TRBV5-6|TRBJ1-2|-
TGTGCCAGCATCGGGGGGGGGGCCGGCTATGGCTACACCTTC
CASIGGGAGYGYTF
>few|TRBV20-1|TRBJ2-5|TRBD2
TGCAGTGCTAGAGATAACCTAGCGGGGGGTGGGAAGACCCAGTACTTC
CSARDNLAGGGKTQYF
>many|TRBV12-3/TRBV12-4|TRBJ1-1|-
TGTGCCAGCAGTTTATACGGACTCACTGAAGCTTTCTTT
CASSLYGLTEAFF
>-|TRBV28|TRBJ1-6|-
TGTGCCAGCAGTTTAGACCCCCGGCAGGAGTATAATTCACCCCTCCACTTT
CASSLDPRQEYNSPLHF
>few|TRBV3-1|TRBJ1-1|-
TGTGCCAGCAGCCAACTAACAGGGACCGTGAACACTGAAGCTTTCTTT
CASSQLTGTVNTEAFF
>-|TRBV6-1|TRBJ2-2|-
TGTGCCAGCACCAACTATAGGAACACCGGGGAGCTGTTTTTT
CASTNYRNTGELFF
>-|TRBV29-1|TRBJ2-5|TRBD1
TGCAGCGGTACCGACAGGGGGGAACCCTACCAAGAGACCCAGTACTTC
CSGTDRGEPYQETQYF